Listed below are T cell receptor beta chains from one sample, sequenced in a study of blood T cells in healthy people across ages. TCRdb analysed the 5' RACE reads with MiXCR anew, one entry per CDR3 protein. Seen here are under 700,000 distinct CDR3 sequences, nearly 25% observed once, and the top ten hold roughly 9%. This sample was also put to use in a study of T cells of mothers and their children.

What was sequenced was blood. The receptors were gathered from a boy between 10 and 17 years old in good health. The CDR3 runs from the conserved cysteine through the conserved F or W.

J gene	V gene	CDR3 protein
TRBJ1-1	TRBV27	CASIVSSGGGEAFF
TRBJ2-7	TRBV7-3	CASSYTGQGNEQYF
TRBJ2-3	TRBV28	CASSWPGTQYF
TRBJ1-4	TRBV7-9	CASSVGGGVSVGEKLFF
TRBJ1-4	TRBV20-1	CSARPGQLNEKLFF
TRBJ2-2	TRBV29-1	CSVEDERGKTGELFF
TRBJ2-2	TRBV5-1	CASETGTGRSNTGELFF
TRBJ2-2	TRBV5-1	CASSLGRPGRSTGELFF
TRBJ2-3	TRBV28	CASSLSYQGTDTQYF
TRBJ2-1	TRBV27	CASSYPGVGGHEQFF
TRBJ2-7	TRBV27	CASRTGPSYSEQYF
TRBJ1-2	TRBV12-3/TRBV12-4	CASSSLDFYGYTF
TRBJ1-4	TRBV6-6	CASRTYPATNEKLFF
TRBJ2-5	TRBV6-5	CASSYYSPQVVSPQETQYF
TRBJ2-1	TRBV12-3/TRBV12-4	CASSFPSGVHNEQFF
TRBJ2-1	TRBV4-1	CASSQEGPNSGNEQFF
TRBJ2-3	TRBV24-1	CATRDSLTDTQYF
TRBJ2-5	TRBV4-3	CASSHTVHQKTQYF
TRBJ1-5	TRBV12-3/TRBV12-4	CASSPEGGNQPQHF
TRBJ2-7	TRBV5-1	CASSPDIHSYEQYF
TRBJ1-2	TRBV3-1	CASSSKGVQGNYGYTF
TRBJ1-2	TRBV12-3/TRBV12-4	CASSLWDRDPYGYTF
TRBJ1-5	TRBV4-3	CASSQESPRVVDSNQPQHF
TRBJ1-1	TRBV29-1	CSVASTGGNTEAFF
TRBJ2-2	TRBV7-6	CASSFADLSRELFF
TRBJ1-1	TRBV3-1	CASGGPNTEAFF
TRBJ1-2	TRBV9	CASSPEGSPERLNYGYTF
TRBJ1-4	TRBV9	CASSVGRINEKLFF
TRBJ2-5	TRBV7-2	CAGSARQISQETQYF
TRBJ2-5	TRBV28	CASSLSRTSGGPVGETQYF
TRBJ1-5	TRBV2	CASIQGTGANQPQHF
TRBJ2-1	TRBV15	CATSRAPSGASGYNEQFF
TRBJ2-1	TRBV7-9	CASSWEGPYNEQFF
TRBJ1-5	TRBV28	CASSWRGGWQPQHF
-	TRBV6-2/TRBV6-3	CASSWGLAGQQFF
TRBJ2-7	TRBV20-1	CGARPSGRRVLYEQYF
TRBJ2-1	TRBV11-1	CASSFQLAGVTEQFF
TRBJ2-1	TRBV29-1	CSVLGNYNEQFF
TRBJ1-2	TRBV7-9	CASSLGTGYSYGYTF
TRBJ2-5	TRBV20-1	CSAGLVNQKETQYF
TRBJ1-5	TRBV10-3	CAPERSNQPQHF